The rows below give T cell receptor beta chains drawn from one sample of a study of blood T cell repertoires in COVID-19. Assay used: immunoSEQ multiplex PCR; TCRdb lists only in-frame clones, some missing. The data contain around 310,000 clones, around 89% of them seen just once; the ten biggest clones take up about 1%. Material for sequencing was peripheral blood. These receptors were collected from a middle-aged woman with COVID-19, enrolled during active disease. CDR3s include the opening cysteine and the closing phenylalanine or tryptophan. A D gene is named only where the DNA matches it firmly. Size is omitted from some rows. Given values are once, few, many or a class for expanded clones.

TRBD2 | TRBJ2-2 | - | TRBV11-2 | CASSLGGLAGGGTGELFF | TGTGCCAGCAGCTTAGGGGGACTAGCGGGAGGCGGCACCGGGGAGCTGTTTTTT
TRBD2 | TRBJ2-7 | - | TRBV10-3 | CAISTDGLAGGISYEQYF | TGTGCCATCAGTACCGACGGACTAGCGGGAGGCATCTCCTACGAGCAGTACTTC
- | TRBJ1-5 | - | TRBV5-1 | CASSLGGTNQPQHF | TGCGCCAGCAGCTTGGGGGGGACAAATCAGCCCCAGCATTTT
TRBD2 | TRBJ2-7 | - | TRBV11-2 | CASRRTLAGGSYEQYF | TGTGCCAGCAGAAGGACTTTAGCGGGGGGCTCCTACGAGCAGTACTTC
TRBD2 | TRBJ2-7 | few | TRBV19 | CASSPRTSGSSNEKQYF | TGTGCCAGTAGTCCCCGGACTAGCGGGAGTTCGAATGAGAAGCAGTACTTC
TRBD1 | TRBJ1-2 | - | TRBV19 | CAGDRLTNYGYTF | TGTGCCGGGGACAGATTGACTAACTATGGCTACACCTTC
TRBD1 | TRBJ2-3 | - | TRBV18 | CASSPRQGGTDTQYF | TGTGCCAGCTCACCTCGACAGGGGGGCACAGATACGCAGTATTTT
TRBD1 | TRBJ1-5 | - | TRBV20-1 | CSDSGDDRDQPQHF | TGCAGTGATAGTGGGGACGACAGGGATCAGCCCCAGCATTTT
TRBD2 | TRBJ2-1 | once | TRBV4-1 | CASSQITAGISPNEQFF | TGCGCCAGCAGCCAAATAACAGCGGGAATTTCCCCCAATGAGCAGTTCTTC
TRBD1 | TRBJ1-1 | - | TRBV24-1 | CATSARGQGSTEAFF | TGTGCCACCAGTGCCCGAGGACAGGGAAGCACTGAAGCTTTCTTT
TRBD1 | TRBJ1-4 | - | TRBV19 | CASSSRTGFTEKLFF | TGTGCCAGTAGTAGTCGGACAGGGTTCACCGAAAAACTGTTTTTT
TRBD1 | TRBJ2-7 | once | TRBV15 | CATSRAGRDRGLYEQYF | TGTGCCACCAGCAGAGCAGGAAGGGACAGGGGGCTCTACGAGCAGTACTTC
TRBD1 | TRBJ1-1 | - | TRBV5-1 | CASSVGTGYPNTEAFF | TGCGCCAGCAGCGTCGGGACAGGCTATCCGAACACTGAAGCTTTCTTT
TRBD1 | TRBJ2-7 | - | TRBV10-3 | CAISSGTGSYEQYF | TGTGCCATCAGTTCCGGGACAGGGTCCTACGAGCAGTACTTC
TRBD1 | TRBJ1-4 | - | TRBV3-1/TRBV3-2 | CASSQEGQGYNEKLFF | TGTGCCAGCAGCCAAGAGGGACAGGGGTATAATGAAAAACTGTTTTTT
- | TRBJ2-2 | - | TRBV18 | CASSPDRTGELFF | TGTGCCAGCTCACCTGATCGGACCGGGGAGCTGTTTTTT
- | TRBJ2-5 | - | TRBV6-5 | CASREVGGPEETQYF | TGTGCCAGCAGGGAGGTCGGGGGGCCCGAGGAGACCCAGTACTTC
- | TRBJ1-5 | - | TRBV19 | CASMSQGYSNQPQHF | TGTGCCAGTATGTCGCAGGGATATAGCAATCAGCCCCAGCATTTT
TRBD1 | TRBJ2-7 | once | TRBV18 | CASSPIQGSIAYEQYF | TGTGCCAGCTCACCGATACAGGGGAGCATAGCCTACGAGCAGTACTTC
- | TRBJ1-2 | - | TRBV5-1 | CASSLVQGNYGYTF | TGCGCCAGCAGCTTGGTACAGGGAAACTATGGCTACACCTTC
TRBD2 | TRBJ2-5 | - | TRBV5-1 | CASSWGLADQETQYF | TGCGCCAGCAGCTGGGGACTAGCGGACCAAGAGACCCAGTACTTC
TRBD1 | TRBJ2-3 | once | TRBV6-5 | CASSYQTGGSDTQYF | TGTGCCAGCAGTTACCAGACAGGGGGTTCGGATACGCAGTATTTT
- | TRBJ2-1 | - | TRBV7-3 | CASSLGPEDEQFF | TGTGCCAGCAGCTTAGGCCCCGAGGATGAGCAGTTCTTC
- | TRBJ2-1 | - | TRBV28 | CASSFLTQREQFF | TGTGCCAGCAGTTTTTTGACCCAGCGTGAGCAGTTCTTC
TRBD1 | TRBJ1-6 | - | TRBV5-4 | CASRLTGGNSPLHF | TGTGCCAGCAGGTTAACAGGGGGGAATTCACCCCTCCACTTT